This is a list of T cell receptor beta chains from one sample in a study of T cell clonotyping in hematopoietic cell transplantation. Method: immunoSEQ multiplex PCR; TCRdb's copy keeps in-frame clones and lacks some. The table records roughly 29,000 clones, approximately 77% of them present only once. The sample in question was peripheral blood mononuclear cells, obtained before stem cell transplant. All receptors derive from a man in his forties or fifties with myelodysplastic syndrome. Some clones in this sample may be carry-over from other donors' samples. Each CDR3 is given without its conserved first and last residue. The D gene is left open where the match is weak.

d_gene	v_gene	j_gene	CDR3aa
NA	TRBV30	TRBJ1-5	AWNAGNQPQH
NA	TRBV30	TRBJ1-2	AWSNFYGYT
NA	TRBV19	TRBJ1-1	ASQQDPFTKAF
NA	TRBV5-1	TRBJ2-5	ASSPGTPQETQY
NA	TRBV30	TRBJ1-2	AWATGREIYGYT
NA	TRBV29-1	TRBJ1-2	SVESTARSYYGYT
NA	TRBV11-2	TRBJ2-7	ASSLQGHEQY
NA	TRBV4-3	TRBJ2-7	ASSQDHGYEQY
NA	TRBV5-6	TRBJ1-2	ASSLPRGNYGYT
TRBD1	TRBV9	TRBJ1-1	ASSVASGGSGTEAF
NA	TRBV7-8	TRBJ2-6	ASSDPGRGAGANVLT
NA	TRBV30	TRBJ1-1	AWQAGGANTEAF
NA	TRBV28	TRBJ2-7	ASSLGSLGDKQY
NA	TRBV29-1	TRBJ2-7	SVETRDSYEQY
NA	TRBV6-5	TRBJ1-4	ASSTSLGREKLF
NA	TRBV25-1	TRBJ2-1	ASSEFRGSYNEQF
NA	TRBV6-5	TRBJ1-5	ASSYGGRFQH
TRBD1	TRBV6-1	TRBJ2-5	ASSAGTGGAETQY